This is a list of T cell receptor beta chains from one sample in a study of T cell responses to AZD1222 COVID-19 vaccine. Sequenced by immunoSEQ multiplex PCR; TCRdb stores in-frame clones only, minus some. The repertoire holds over 150,000 clones, 90% seen once, with 1.5% in the top ten. The source was peripheral blood, collected on day 0 of AZD1222 vaccination. All receptors come from an adult in good health. CDR3s include the opening cysteine and the closing phenylalanine or tryptophan. A D gene is named only where the DNA matches it firmly. A clone size is listed for some rows: how often the clone was seen (once, few, many), or a class if it is expanded.

D gene: -
J gene: TRBJ1-5
clone size: -
V gene: TRBV6-2/TRBV6-3
CDR3 protein: CASSHGQPQHF
CDR3 DNA: TGTGCCAGCAGCCACGGGCAGCCCCAGCATTTT

D gene: -
J gene: TRBJ2-7
clone size: -
V gene: TRBV7-2
CDR3 protein: CASSSGQELTYEQYF
CDR3 DNA: TGTGCCAGCAGCTCAGGGCAGGAGCTTACGTACGAGCAGTACTTC

D gene: -
J gene: TRBJ2-3
clone size: -
V gene: TRBV3-1/TRBV3-2
CDR3 protein: CASSHSTGRGTDTQYF
CDR3 DNA: TGTGCCAGCAGCCACTCCACAGGTAGGGGCACAGATACGCAGTATTTT

D gene: -
J gene: TRBJ2-3
clone size: -
V gene: TRBV9
CDR3 protein: CASSVSSQGDTQYF
CDR3 DNA: TGTGCCAGCAGCGTATCGAGTCAGGGAGATACGCAGTATTTT

D gene: -
J gene: TRBJ2-2
clone size: -
V gene: TRBV5-1
CDR3 protein: CASSWTPGTANTGELFF
CDR3 DNA: TGCGCCAGCAGCTGGACTCCGGGGACGGCGAACACCGGGGAGCTGTTTTTT

D gene: TRBD1
J gene: TRBJ1-3
clone size: -
V gene: TRBV5-1
CDR3 protein: CASSPGQGTSGNTIYF
CDR3 DNA: TGCGCCAGCAGCCCGGGACAGGGAACCTCTGGAAACACCATATATTTT

D gene: -
J gene: TRBJ2-3
clone size: -
V gene: TRBV6-5
CDR3 protein: CASIRQPRTDTQYF
CDR3 DNA: TGTGCCAGCATTAGACAGCCCCGCACAGATACGCAGTATTTT

D gene: -
J gene: TRBJ2-3
clone size: -
V gene: TRBV3-1/TRBV3-2
CDR3 protein: CASSQDRAASTDTQYF
CDR3 DNA: TGTGCCAGCAGCCAAGATCGGGCGGCCAGCACAGATACGCAGTATTTT

D gene: -
J gene: TRBJ1-2
clone size: -
V gene: TRBV27
CDR3 protein: CASSLQGLYGYTF
CDR3 DNA: TGTGCCAGCAGCCTACAGGGCCTCTATGGCTACACCTTC

D gene: TRBD1
J gene: TRBJ1-2
clone size: -
V gene: TRBV7-9
CDR3 protein: CASSFPNAQGQERYGYTF
CDR3 DNA: TGTGCCAGCAGCTTCCCTAATGCACAGGGGCAGGAGAGGTATGGCTACACCTTC

D gene: -
J gene: TRBJ1-1
clone size: -
V gene: TRBV11-2
CDR3 protein: CASSRAGAVGAEAFF
CDR3 DNA: TGTGCCAGCAGCCGGGCGGGGGCCGTAGGGGCTGAAGCTTTCTTT

D gene: -
J gene: TRBJ2-2
clone size: -
V gene: TRBV28
CDR3 protein: CASSLNGKDTGELFF
CDR3 DNA: TGTGCCAGCAGTTTAAACGGAAAGGACACCGGGGAGCTGTTTTTT

D gene: -
J gene: TRBJ1-1
clone size: -
V gene: TRBV5-1
CDR3 protein: CASSLFWGMNTEAFF
CDR3 DNA: TGCGCCAGCAGCTTGTTTTGGGGGATGAACACTGAAGCTTTCTTT

D gene: -
J gene: TRBJ2-7
clone size: once
V gene: TRBV7-2
CDR3 protein: CASSLGQSGVYEQYF
CDR3 DNA: TGTGCCAGCAGCCTCGGACAGTCGGGGGTATACGAGCAGTACTTC

D gene: -
J gene: TRBJ1-1
clone size: -
V gene: TRBV29-1
CDR3 protein: CSGSYSTEAFF
CDR3 DNA: TGCAGCGGTAGCTACAGTACAGAAGCTTTCTTT

D gene: -
J gene: TRBJ1-2
clone size: -
V gene: TRBV7-2
CDR3 protein: CASGGAYGYTF
CDR3 DNA: TGTGCCAGCGGGGGGGCCTATGGCTACACCTTC

D gene: -
J gene: TRBJ1-4
clone size: -
V gene: TRBV15
CDR3 protein: CATSRLETDPNEKLFF
CDR3 DNA: TGTGCCACCAGCCGGCTTGAGACAGACCCAAATGAAAAACTGTTTTTT

D gene: TRBD2
J gene: TRBJ2-2
clone size: -
V gene: TRBV4-1
CDR3 protein: CASSQVMASGGNTGELFF
CDR3 DNA: TGCGCCAGCAGCCAAGTTATGGCTAGCGGGGGGAACACCGGGGAGCTGTTTTTT

D gene: -
J gene: TRBJ1-6
clone size: -
V gene: TRBV30
CDR3 protein: CAWSGRGERRSPLHF
CDR3 DNA: TGTGCCTGGAGTGGTCGGGGGGAACGTAGGTCACCCCTCCACTTT

D gene: -
J gene: TRBJ2-7
clone size: -
V gene: TRBV4-1
CDR3 protein: CASSARFGVESSYEQYF
CDR3 DNA: TGCGCCAGCAGCGCCCGGTTTGGGGTAGAGAGCTCCTACGAGCAGTACTTC

D gene: TRBD1
J gene: TRBJ1-2
clone size: many
V gene: TRBV7-9
CDR3 protein: CASSPGQPYGYTF
CDR3 DNA: TGTGCCAGCAGCCCGGGACAGCCCTATGGCTACACCTTC

D gene: -
J gene: TRBJ2-7
clone size: -
V gene: TRBV19
CDR3 protein: CASSPRGTVSYEQYF
CDR3 DNA: TGTGCCAGTAGTCCTCGGGGGACAGTATCCTACGAGCAGTACTTC

D gene: -
J gene: TRBJ2-7
clone size: -
V gene: TRBV6-5
CDR3 protein: CASSYPSGTTYEQYF
CDR3 DNA: TGTGCCAGCAGTTACCCCTCCGGGACAACTTACGAGCAGTACTTC

D gene: -
J gene: TRBJ1-2
clone size: -
V gene: TRBV27
CDR3 protein: CASSLWGGSLDGYTF
CDR3 DNA: TGTGCCAGCAGTTTATGGGGGGGGAGCCTCGACGGCTACACCTTC

D gene: -
J gene: TRBJ2-3
clone size: few
V gene: TRBV29-1
CDR3 protein: CSVAGSLGTDTQYF
CDR3 DNA: TGCAGCGTTGCCGGGTCCTTAGGCACAGATACGCAGTATTTT

D gene: TRBD1
J gene: TRBJ1-2
clone size: -
V gene: TRBV28
CDR3 protein: CASSTPGQGKGYTF
CDR3 DNA: TGTGCCAGCAGTACACCGGGACAGGGGAAAGGCTACACCTTC

D gene: -
J gene: TRBJ2-3
clone size: -
V gene: TRBV2
CDR3 protein: CASKSGRTPVGTQYF
CDR3 DNA: TGTGCCAGCAAGTCGGGCAGGACCCCCGTGGGTACGCAGTATTTT

D gene: -
J gene: TRBJ1-1
clone size: -
V gene: TRBV11-3
CDR3 protein: CASSLGDTEAFF
CDR3 DNA: TGTGCCAGCAGTCTGGGGGACACTGAAGCTTTCTTT

D gene: -
J gene: TRBJ2-1
clone size: -
V gene: TRBV4-2
CDR3 protein: CASSPRTTYNEQFF
CDR3 DNA: TGTGCCAGCAGCCCGAGGACTACTTACAATGAGCAGTTCTTC

D gene: -
J gene: TRBJ2-3
clone size: -
V gene: TRBV12-3/TRBV12-4
CDR3 protein: CASSLAPRDTQYF
CDR3 DNA: TGTGCCAGCAGTTTAGCGCCCCGAGATACGCAGTATTTT

D gene: -
J gene: TRBJ2-1
clone size: -
V gene: TRBV6-5
CDR3 protein: CASSYSKGQQFF
CDR3 DNA: TGTGCCAGCAGTTACTCGAAGGGCCAGCAGTTCTTC

D gene: -
J gene: TRBJ2-7
clone size: -
V gene: TRBV6-2/TRBV6-3
CDR3 protein: CASSIGGGYEQYF
CDR3 DNA: TGTGCCAGCAGCATAGGGGGTGGATACGAGCAGTACTTC

D gene: TRBD1
J gene: TRBJ1-4
clone size: once
V gene: TRBV28
CDR3 protein: CASSPWTGGNEKLFF
CDR3 DNA: TGTGCCAGCAGTCCTTGGACAGGGGGAAATGAAAAACTGTTTTTT

D gene: TRBD1
J gene: TRBJ2-7
clone size: -
V gene: TRBV6-5
CDR3 protein: CASRGTGLSYEQYF
CDR3 DNA: TGTGCCAGCAGGGGGACAGGCCTCTCCTACGAGCAGTACTTC

D gene: TRBD1
J gene: TRBJ2-5
clone size: -
V gene: TRBV18
CDR3 protein: CASSPADRYQETQYF
CDR3 DNA: TGTGCCAGCTCACCTGCGGACAGGTACCAAGAGACCCAGTACTTC

D gene: TRBD1
J gene: TRBJ1-1
clone size: -
V gene: TRBV6-2/TRBV6-3
CDR3 protein: CASSTGGTEAFF
CDR3 DNA: TGTGCCAGCAGTACAGGGGGAACTGAAGCTTTCTTT

D gene: -
J gene: TRBJ1-2
clone size: -
V gene: TRBV6-2/TRBV6-3
CDR3 protein: CASSYLQAYGYTF
CDR3 DNA: TGTGCCAGCAGTTACTTGCAGGCCTATGGCTACACCTTC

D gene: TRBD1
J gene: TRBJ2-6
clone size: -
V gene: TRBV24-1
CDR3 protein: CATSDPGGAGANVLTF
CDR3 DNA: TGTGCCACCAGTGATCCAGGGGGCGCTGGGGCCAACGTCCTGACTTTC

D gene: -
J gene: TRBJ1-1
clone size: -
V gene: TRBV5-1
CDR3 protein: CASSLSAFPSAEAFF
CDR3 DNA: TGCGCCAGCAGCTTGTCGGCCTTCCCGTCAGCTGAAGCTTTCTTT

D gene: TRBD2
J gene: TRBJ2-3
clone size: -
V gene: TRBV3-1/TRBV3-2
CDR3 protein: CASSPGLAGGSDTQYF
CDR3 DNA: TGTGCCAGCAGCCCGGGACTAGCGGGGGGATCAGATACGCAGTATTTT

D gene: -
J gene: TRBJ1-2
clone size: -
V gene: TRBV7-9
CDR3 protein: CASSLATWTVGYTF
CDR3 DNA: TGTGCCAGCAGCTTAGCGACTTGGACAGTGGGCTACACCTTC

D gene: TRBD2
J gene: TRBJ2-1
clone size: once
V gene: TRBV18
CDR3 protein: CASSPIGLAGGPTYNEQFF
CDR3 DNA: TGTGCCAGCTCACCAATTGGACTAGCGGGGGGGCCCACCTACAATGAGCAGTTCTTC

D gene: -
J gene: TRBJ1-1
clone size: -
V gene: TRBV19
CDR3 protein: CASSITGRLAEAFF
CDR3 DNA: TGTGCCAGTAGTATTACTGGAAGGTTGGCTGAAGCTTTCTTT

D gene: -
J gene: TRBJ2-1
clone size: -
V gene: TRBV6-2/TRBV6-3
CDR3 protein: CASSYSAYSYNEQFF
CDR3 DNA: TGTGCCAGCAGTTACTCTGCTTACTCCTACAATGAGCAGTTCTTC

D gene: -
J gene: TRBJ2-1
clone size: -
V gene: TRBV19
CDR3 protein: CASSSWGDDYNEQFF
CDR3 DNA: TGTGCCAGTAGTAGTTGGGGAGACGACTACAATGAGCAGTTCTTC

D gene: TRBD1
J gene: TRBJ2-7
clone size: few
V gene: TRBV4-1
CDR3 protein: CASSRGQGAYEQYF
CDR3 DNA: TGCGCCAGCAGCCGAGGACAGGGGGCTTACGAGCAGTACTTC

D gene: TRBD1
J gene: TRBJ2-1
clone size: -
V gene: TRBV5-1
CDR3 protein: CASSLGGTGSYNEQFF
CDR3 DNA: TGCGCCAGCAGCTTGGGAGGGACAGGCTCCTACAATGAGCAGTTCTTC

D gene: -
J gene: TRBJ1-4
clone size: -
V gene: TRBV5-5
CDR3 protein: CASSFPGATNEKLFF
CDR3 DNA: TGTGCCAGCAGCTTCCCAGGGGCAACTAATGAAAAACTGTTTTTT

D gene: -
J gene: TRBJ1-2
clone size: -
V gene: TRBV5-4
CDR3 protein: CASSLPGVYGYTF
CDR3 DNA: TGTGCCAGCAGCTTGCCAGGGGTCTATGGCTACACCTTC

D gene: -
J gene: TRBJ2-2
clone size: -
V gene: TRBV19
CDR3 protein: CASSRDRGGTGELFF
CDR3 DNA: TGTGCCAGTAGCCGTGACAGGGGAGGGACCGGGGAGCTGTTTTTT

D gene: -
J gene: TRBJ2-3
clone size: -
V gene: TRBV12-3/TRBV12-4
CDR3 protein: CASSLWGSDTQYF
CDR3 DNA: TGTGCCAGCAGTTTGTGGGGGTCAGATACGCAGTATTTT

D gene: -
J gene: TRBJ1-1
clone size: -
V gene: TRBV6-4
CDR3 protein: CAEKQATNTEAFF
CDR3 DNA: TGTGCCGAGAAGCAGGCCACGAACACTGAAGCTTTCTTT

D gene: TRBD1
J gene: TRBJ2-7
clone size: -
V gene: TRBV7-9
CDR3 protein: CASSLTGGIYEQYF
CDR3 DNA: TGTGCCAGCAGCTTAACAGGGGGCATCTACGAGCAGTACTTC

D gene: TRBD1
J gene: TRBJ1-1
clone size: -
V gene: TRBV6-5
CDR3 protein: CASSYLGGADTEAFF
CDR3 DNA: TGTGCCAGCAGTTACTTAGGGGGCGCAGACACTGAAGCTTTCTTT

D gene: TRBD1
J gene: TRBJ2-1
clone size: -
V gene: TRBV25-1
CDR3 protein: CASSADRGVNEQFF
CDR3 DNA: TGTGCCAGCAGTGCGGACAGGGGAGTCAATGAGCAGTTCTTC

D gene: -
J gene: TRBJ1-1
clone size: -
V gene: TRBV9
CDR3 protein: CASSVGDSQAVNTEAFF
CDR3 DNA: TGTGCCAGCAGCGTAGGTGACAGCCAGGCAGTAAACACTGAAGCTTTCTTT

D gene: TRBD2
J gene: TRBJ2-3
clone size: -
V gene: TRBV5-1
CDR3 protein: CASSPGTRGTDTQYF
CDR3 DNA: TGCGCCAGCAGCCCCGGGACTAGAGGCACAGATACGCAGTATTTT